This entry features one T cell receptor (beta chain) sequence. Its matching antigen is unknown. One junction end does not reproduce the germline sequence, and a read error may be involved. The sample belongs to a study of cytomegalovirus exposure and HLA in healthy donors. Germline CDR1 LNHDA, CDR2 SQIVND (reference sequence). The CDR3 sequence is 16 residues long. The study ran its PCR with 60 Vbeta and 13 Jbeta primers. In the original analysis: In a later analysis, some 10 million of about 80 million unique beta chains occurred in at least two donors. The table came from immunoSEQ multiplex PCR; TCRdb's copy has only in-frame clones and leaves some out. The DNA was the basis for D and trimming; V, J and clone size are from that table. The table has more than 85,000 clones, around 76% seen once. Points from the study as a whole: Sequencing depth across donors, presence/absence analyses assumed, was roughly uniform. About 87% or about 30% of the time was how often most TCR beta V segments were productive, according to an earlier analysis. After further analysis at a later stage, under 20,000 TCR beta sequences were associated with HLA alleles at 0.05 false discovery rate.

V and J are TRBV19 and TRBJ2-6, with 7 bases matching TRBD2. The sequenced material came from PBMCs. This TCR came from a man aged 35-49 years in good health and CMV-seropositive. The CDR3 sequence is CASSIKGGSGANGLTF. Written as DNA, the CDR3 is TGTGCCAGTAGTATTAAGGGAGGGTCTGGGGCCAACGGCCTGACTTTC.